The present T cell receptor beta chain was sequenced within a study of blood T cell repertoires in COVID-19. At the level of the study: Samples representing acute and convalescent COVID-19 were sourced from the United States, Italy and Spain. The cDNA or gDNA used as material had been derived from T cells, B-cell-depleted T cells, or PBMCs.

This CDR3 contains 20 residues. The junction had 16 bases not matched to a gene; V was cut back by 3 bases and J by 0 bases. Germline V gives CDR1 MNHNS, CDR2 SASEGT. Original processing notes: Reference gene primer amplification gave estimated nucleated cell counts. Here immunoSEQ multiplex PCR was the method, and the copy in TCRdb shows in-frame clones only, minus some. The DNA gave D and trimming, while V, J and clone size come from that table. The table includes fewer than 250,000 clones, 86% detected once. The receptor was derived from an elderly woman with COVID-19, enrolled during active disease. The V gene is TRBV6-1, the J gene TRBJ2-2; the match to TRBD1 covers 7 bases. Sequencing used peripheral blood. CDR3 nucleotides: TGTGCCAGCAGTGAGTACCAGGGGACAGCCCAACCCGCGAACACCGGGGAGCTGTTTTTT. It codes for CASSEYQGTAQPANTGELFF.